The sequence of this T cell receptor beta chain was determined in a study of regulatory T cells in long-lasting Graves disease. Both iRepertoire HTBI primers and Arm-PCR of CDR3 regions were used to build the TCR beta libraries. TCRdb used MiXCR to reprocess the multiplex PCR reads, holding one entry per CDR3 protein. The table records hundreds of thousands of distinct CDR3 sequences, about a fifth of them present only once. Time point in this sample: persistent/refractory GD, antithyroid drugs over 5 years with positive TRAb. RNA isolated from PBMCs was used to make the TCR library. This receptor was taken from a female donor with Graves disease. The sequenced sample was peripheral blood mononuclear cells (PBMCs), obtained when the disease was refractory, from a patient treated with antithyroid drugs.

The CDR3 protein is CASSLAWGAGSNEQFF. The CDR3 nucleotides read TGTGCCAGCAGCTTGGCATGGGGGGCTGGGAGTAATGAGCAGTTCTTC. The chain uses TRBV5-5 and TRBJ2-1; perhaps D is TRBD1 or TRBD2 (6 bases each). Germline V gene lookup returns CDR1 SGHKS and CDR2 YYEKEE (reference sequence). The length of the CDR3 is 16 residues. The V end lost 0 bases, the J end lost 7 bases, and 17 bases lay between the germline ends. The full variable domain, its missing parts supplied by reference TRBV5-5 and TRBJ2-1, is DAGVTQSPTHLIKTRGQQVTLRCSPISGHKSVSWYQQVLGQGPQFIFQYYEKEERGRGNFPDRFSARQFPNYSSELNVNALLLGDSALYLCASSLAWGAGSNEQFFGPGTRLTVL.